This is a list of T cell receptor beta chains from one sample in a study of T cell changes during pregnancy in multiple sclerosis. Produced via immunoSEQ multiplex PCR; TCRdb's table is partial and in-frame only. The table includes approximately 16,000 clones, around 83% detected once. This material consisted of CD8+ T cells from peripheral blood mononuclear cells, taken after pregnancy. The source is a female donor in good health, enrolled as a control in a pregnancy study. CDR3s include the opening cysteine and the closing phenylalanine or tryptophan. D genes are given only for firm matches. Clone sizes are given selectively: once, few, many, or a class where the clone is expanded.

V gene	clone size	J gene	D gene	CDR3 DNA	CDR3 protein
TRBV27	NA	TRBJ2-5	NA	TGTGCCAGCAGTTTCCAGTACCAAGAGACCCAGTACTTC	CASSFQYQETQYF
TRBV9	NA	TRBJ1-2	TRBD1	TGTGCCAGCAGCGTAGTGGGGACAGGGAGTTTCTATGGCTACACCTTC	CASSVVGTGSFYGYTF
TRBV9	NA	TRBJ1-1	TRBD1	TGTGCCAGCAGCTCACCGGACAGGGGGGCCAACACTGAAGCTTTCTTT	CASSSPDRGANTEAFF
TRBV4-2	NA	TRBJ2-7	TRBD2	TGTGCCAGCAGCCCCCGACTAGCGGGGGGGGATGAGCAGTACTTC	CASSPRLAGGDEQYF
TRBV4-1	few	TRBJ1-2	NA	TGCGCCAGCAGCCAAGTGAAGTGGGACTCCGACTATGGCTACACCTTC	CASSQVKWDSDYGYTF
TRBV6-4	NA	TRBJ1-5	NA	TGTGCCAGCAGATACAGACAGATCCATCAGCCCCAGCATTTT	CASRYRQIHQPQHF
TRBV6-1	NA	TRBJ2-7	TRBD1	TGTGCCAGCAGCCTAGGACAGGGGACCTCCTACGAGCAGTACTTC	CASSLGQGTSYEQYF
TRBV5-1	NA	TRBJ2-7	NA	TGCGCCAGCAGCCTAGGGGGTGTCGAGCAGTACTTC	CASSLGGVEQYF
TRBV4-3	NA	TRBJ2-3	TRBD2	TGCGCCAGCAGCCAAGATTTCCGCGCGACTAGCGGGGGATACACAGATACGCAGTATTTT	CASSQDFRATSGGYTDTQYF
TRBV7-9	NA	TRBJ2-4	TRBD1	TGTGCCAGCAGCGCACCGGACAGGGGGAAAAACATTCAGTACTTC	CASSAPDRGKNIQYF
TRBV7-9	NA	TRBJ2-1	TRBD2	TGTGCCAGCAGCCGTACGGGGGGGCGTTACAATGAGCAGTTCTTC	CASSRTGGRYNEQFF
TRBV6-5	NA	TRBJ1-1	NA	TGTGCCAGCAGTTACTTTCAAGGAGGGATTAACACTGAAGCTTTCTTT	CASSYFQGGINTEAFF
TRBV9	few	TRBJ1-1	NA	TGTGCCAGCAGCTCAAGGGGGACTGAAGCTTTCTTT	CASSSRGTEAFF
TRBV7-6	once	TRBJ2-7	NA	TGTGCCAGCAGCTTAGGGAGGGACGGCGGTTACGAGCAGTACTTC	CASSLGRDGGYEQYF
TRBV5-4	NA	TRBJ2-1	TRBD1	TGTGCCAGCAGAAAGCCGGGACAGGGGACCGATGAGCAGTTCTTC	CASRKPGQGTDEQFF
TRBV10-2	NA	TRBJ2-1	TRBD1	TGCGCCAGCAGTGTAGACAGGGGAAATGAGCAGTTCTTC	CASSVDRGNEQFF
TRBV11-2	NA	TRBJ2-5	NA	TGTGCCAGCAGCCCTAGTGGCTGGGGGCGACTCGCCCAAGAGACCCAGTACTTC	CASSPSGWGRLAQETQYF
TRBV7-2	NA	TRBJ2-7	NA	TGTGCCAGCAGCTTAGGTAGTGGGGCGTACGAGCAGTACTTC	CASSLGSGAYEQYF
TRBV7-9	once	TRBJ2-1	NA	TGTGCCAGCAAGCCCAACCCAACCTACAATGAGCAGTTCTTC	CASKPNPTYNEQFF
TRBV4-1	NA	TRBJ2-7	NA	TGCGCCAGCAGCCAAGGCGAAGGGGACACCTACGAGCAGTACTTC	CASSQGEGDTYEQYF
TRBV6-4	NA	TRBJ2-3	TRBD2	TGTGCCAGCAGTGACTCTGGCGGGGGGGCCGCAGATACGCAGTATTTT	CASSDSGGGAADTQYF
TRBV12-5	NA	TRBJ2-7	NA	TGTGCTAGTGGGGGGGGGCAGGCCTACGAGCAGTACTTC	CASGGGQAYEQYF
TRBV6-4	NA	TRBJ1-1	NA	TGTGCCAGCAGTGACGCGGCGAACACTGAAGCTTTCTTT	CASSDAANTEAFF
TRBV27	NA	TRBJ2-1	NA	TGTGCCAGCAGCGGGATCTACAATGAGCAGTTCTTC	CASSGIYNEQFF
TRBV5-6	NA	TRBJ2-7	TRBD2	TGTGCCAGCAGCTTCGGTACTAGCGGTTACGAGCAGTACTTC	CASSFGTSGYEQYF
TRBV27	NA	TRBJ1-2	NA	TGTGCCAGCAGTTTAAGTCCGGGGGGTGGCTACACCTTC	CASSLSPGGGYTF
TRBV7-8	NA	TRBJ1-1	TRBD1	TGTGCCAGCAGCATCGGACAGGGATTGAACACTGAAGCTTTCTTT	CASSIGQGLNTEAFF
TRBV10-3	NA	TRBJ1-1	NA	TGTGCCATCAGTGAGCGCGTACAGGACACTGAAGCTTTCTTT	CAISERVQDTEAFF
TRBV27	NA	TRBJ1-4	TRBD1	TGTGCCAGCAGTTCATGGACAGGGAGTGGTGAAAAACTGTTTTTT	CASSSWTGSGEKLFF
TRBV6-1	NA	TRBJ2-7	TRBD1	TGTGCCAGCAGTGAAGGGGACACAGGGGGCTACGAGCAGTACTTC	CASSEGDTGGYEQYF
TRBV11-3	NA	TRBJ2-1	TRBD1	TGTGCCAGCAGCTGGGGGACAGCTTCCTACAATGAGCAGTTCTTC	CASSWGTASYNEQFF
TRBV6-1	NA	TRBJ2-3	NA	TGTGCCAGCAGTGATTCACAGGGTAGCACAGATACGCAGTATTTT	CASSDSQGSTDTQYF
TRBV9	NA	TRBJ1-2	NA	TGTGCCAGCAGCGTAGTAGAGACAGAGTATGGCTACACCTTC	CASSVVETEYGYTF
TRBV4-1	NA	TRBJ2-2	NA	TGCGCCAGCAGCCAAAATCTTGCACAGCCCACCGGGGAGCTGTTTTTT	CASSQNLAQPTGELFF
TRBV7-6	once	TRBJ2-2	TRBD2	TGTGCCAGCAGCCTCCGGGGGGAGAGCACCGGGGAGCTGTTTTTT	CASSLRGESTGELFF
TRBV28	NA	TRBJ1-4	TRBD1	TGTGCCAGCAGTTTGGGACAGGGGTTGGTGGATGAAAAACTGTTTTTT	CASSLGQGLVDEKLFF
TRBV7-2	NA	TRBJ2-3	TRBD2	TGTGCCAGCAGCTTAGTGGCTAGCGGGACCACAGATACGCAGTATTTT	CASSLVASGTTDTQYF
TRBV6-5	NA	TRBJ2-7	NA	TGTGCCAGCAGTCCCAGCGGAAACTCCTACGAGCAGTACTTC	CASSPSGNSYEQYF
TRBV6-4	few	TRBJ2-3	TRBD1	TGTGCCAGCAGCCCTGGGACAGGGGACACAGATACGCAGTATTTT	CASSPGTGDTDTQYF
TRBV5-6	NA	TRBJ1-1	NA	TGTGCCAGCAGCTTGCAGGGCGGCACTGAAGCTTTCTTT	CASSLQGGTEAFF
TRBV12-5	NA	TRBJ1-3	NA	TGTGCTAGTGGTCAAACGCAGGGCTCTGGAAACACCATATATTTT	CASGQTQGSGNTIYF
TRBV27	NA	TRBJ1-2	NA	TGTGCCAGCAGTTTAGCTGCAGACTATGGCTACACCTTC	CASSLAADYGYTF
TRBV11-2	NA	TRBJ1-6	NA	TGTGCCAGCAGCTTGGGGAGCTCCTATAATTCACCCCTCCACTTT	CASSLGSSYNSPLHF
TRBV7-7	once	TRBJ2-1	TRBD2	TGTGCTAGCAGCCCGACTAGCCTGAGCTCCTACAATGAGCAGTTCTTC	CASSPTSLSSYNEQFF
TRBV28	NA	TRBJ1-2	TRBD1	TGTGCCAGCCAACAGGGGGGCTATGGCTACACCTTC	CASQQGGYGYTF
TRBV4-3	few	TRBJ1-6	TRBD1	TGCGCCAGCAGCCAAGATTTAGGGACAGGGAATTCACCCCTCCACTTT	CASSQDLGTGNSPLHF
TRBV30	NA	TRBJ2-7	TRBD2	TGTGCCTGGAGTCCCACCGGGGGGATAGCCTACGAGCAGTACTTC	CAWSPTGGIAYEQYF
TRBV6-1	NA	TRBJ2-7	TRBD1	TGTGCCAGCAACCACAGGGGGCGGGACGAGCAGTACTTC	CASNHRGRDEQYF
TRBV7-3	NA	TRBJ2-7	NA	TGTGCCAGCAGCTATCACCGGGGAGGAACCTACGAGCAGTACTTC	CASSYHRGGTYEQYF
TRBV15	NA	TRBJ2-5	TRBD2	TGTGCCACCAGCAGAGATCGGCGGGGGGGAGAAGAGACCCAGTACTTC	CATSRDRRGGEETQYF
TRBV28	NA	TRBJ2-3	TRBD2	TGTGCCAGCAGTGGGTCTAGCGGGAGAAGTGGTACGCAGTATTTT	CASSGSSGRSGTQYF
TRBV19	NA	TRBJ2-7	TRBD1	TGTGCCAGTAGTAACGACAGGGCGAGCTCCTACGAGCAGTACTTC	CASSNDRASSYEQYF
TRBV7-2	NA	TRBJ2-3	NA	TGTGCCAGCAGCCGGGGGATTACGCCGCAGTATTTT	CASSRGITPQYF
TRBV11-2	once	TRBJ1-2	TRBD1	TGTGCCAGCAGCATAACCCCCGGGACAGGGGGCTATGGCTACACCTTC	CASSITPGTGGYGYTF